A selection of T cell receptor beta chains follows, all from one sample in a study of low-dose radiotherapy and immunotherapy resistance in tumors. Each CDR3 protein gets one entry after TCRdb re-called the reads with MiXCR. The repertoire includes approximately 30,000 distinct CDR3 sequences, around 50% of them detected once, and approximately 6% sits in the top ten. The sample was PBMCs, taken after low-dose radiotherapy plus immunotherapy. Receptor source: a male donor with gallbladder cancer. CDR3s include the opening cysteine and the closing phenylalanine or tryptophan. D genes are given only for firm matches. Not every row has a clone size; where given, it reads once, few, many or a size class.

clone_size j_call v_call d_call cdr3_nt cdr3_aa
medium-sized TRBJ2-5 TRBV5-4 . TGTGCCAGCAGCTTGGCAGGACTGGAAGAGACCCAGTACTTC CASSLAGLEETQYF
. TRBJ1-1 TRBV28 . TGTGCCAGCAGCCCTTTAGGGGCCGCTTTCTTT CASSPLGAAFF
. TRBJ2-1 TRBV29-1 . TGCAGCGTTCCGACAGTCTACAATGAGCAGTTCTTC CSVPTVYNEQFF
medium-sized TRBJ2-1 TRBV6-1 . TGTGCCAGCAGTTTTACAAGCAATGAGCAGTTCTTC CASSFTSNEQFF
. TRBJ2-7 TRBV10-2 . TGCGCCAGCACGTTTACGAGCAATGGGTACGAGCAGTACTTC CASTFTSNGYEQYF
. TRBJ2-5 TRBV6-5 TRBD2 TGTGCCAGCGGGACGGGAGGCGATGAGACCCAGTACTTC CASGTGGDETQYF
medium-sized TRBJ1-5 TRBV12-3/TRBV12-4 . TGTGCCAGCAGATACAGGGAGCAGGGACCCCAGCATTTT CASRYREQGPQHF
. TRBJ2-5 TRBV7-6 TRBD2 TGTGCCAGCAGCGCCACTCCCGGGACTAGCGTAGGCGAGACCCAGTACTTC CASSATPGTSVGETQYF
. TRBJ2-2 TRBV27 . TGTGCCAGCAGTTCCGCGCGGAACACCGGGGAGCTGTTTTTT CASSSARNTGELFF
. TRBJ1-2 TRBV7-6 . TGTGCCAGCAGCTTGGGGACCGACTATGGCTACACCTTC CASSLGTDYGYTF
. TRBJ1-4 TRBV30 . TGTGCCTGGAGTGACAGGCTGGGGGCAACTAATGAAAAACTGTTTTTT CAWSDRLGATNEKLFF